The rows below give T cell receptor beta chains drawn from one sample of a study of cytomegalovirus exposure and HLA in healthy donors. Repertoires were generated with immunoSEQ multiplex PCR, while TCRdb's copy carries only in-frame clones and drops some. Among about 110,000 clones listed, 70% to 80% were seen once. The sequenced sample consisted of PBMCs. The receptors here all came from a woman in her 40s in good health and CMV-seronegative. Both conserved end residues are part of each CDR3. D genes are given only for firm matches. Some rows mark clone size as missing; the rest say once, few, many or name a class of expanded clone.

TRBV19	TRBJ2-7	13	-	-	CASSIGISREQYF	TGTGCCAGTAGTATAGGGATTTCTAGGGAGCAGTACTTC
TRBV27	TRBJ1-4	15	-	-	CASSPLTAQHEKLFF	TGTGCCAGCAGTCCCCTGACAGCTCAACACGAAAAACTGTTTTTT
TRBV10-3	TRBJ2-7	12	-	-	CATSTGAYEQYF	TGTGCCACTTCGACAGGCGCTTACGAGCAGTACTTC
TRBV7-8	TRBJ2-6	17	-	-	CASSHRQVPSGANVLTF	TGTGCCAGCAGCCACCGACAGGTCCCCTCTGGGGCCAACGTCCTGACTTTC
TRBV11-2	TRBJ1-5	16	-	-	CASSLRMRGGGQPQHF	TGTGCCAGCAGCTTAAGGATGAGGGGGGGTGGGCAGCCCCAGCATTTT
TRBV11-2	TRBJ2-7	14	-	-	CASSLNPLGDEQYF	TGTGCCAGCAGCTTAAACCCCCTCGGGGACGAGCAGTACTTC
TRBV7-8	TRBJ2-3	15	-	TRBD2	CASSPSGGSTDTQYF	TGTGCCAGCAGCCCTAGCGGGGGAAGCACAGATACGCAGTATTTT
TRBV30	TRBJ1-2	12	-	TRBD1	CAWSGGQGVYTF	TGTGCCTGGAGTGGGGGACAGGGCGTCTACACCTTC
TRBV19	TRBJ2-7	15	few	TRBD1	CASSKQGARAYEQYF	TGTGCCAGTAGTAAACAGGGGGCGCGGGCCTACGAGCAGTACTTC
TRBV10-2	TRBJ2-1	14	-	TRBD1	CASSLRGSYNEQFF	TGCGCCAGCAGTCTCAGGGGGTCCTACAATGAGCAGTTCTTC
TRBV7-9	TRBJ1-1	14	-	-	CASSRGQLNTEAFF	TGTGCCAGCAGCCGAGGACAGTTGAACACTGAAGCTTTCTTT
TRBV11-2	TRBJ1-3	13	-	-	CASSLDGRNTIYF	TGTGCCAGCAGCTTAGACGGGAGAAACACCATATATTTT
TRBV7-2	TRBJ2-1	17	-	TRBD2	CASSLVDGASGSGEQFF	TGTGCCAGCAGCTTAGTGGATGGGGCTAGCGGGTCCGGGGAGCAGTTCTTC
TRBV7-9	TRBJ1-1	14	-	TRBD1	CASSLGQGNTEAFF	TGTGCCAGCAGCTTAGGACAGGGGAACACTGAAGCTTTCTTT
TRBV4-3	TRBJ2-7	17	-	-	CASSLKREERKTYEQYF	TGCGCCAGCAGCCTAAAAAGGGAGGAAAGGAAGACCTACGAGCAGTACTTC
TRBV6-5	TRBJ1-1	13	-	-	CASSAIAGAEAFF	TGTGCCAGCAGTGCGATCGCGGGGGCTGAAGCTTTCTTT
TRBV29-1	TRBJ2-1	14	-	-	CSVVSQSSYNEQFF	TGCAGCGTTGTTAGCCAGAGCTCCTACAATGAGCAGTTCTTC
TRBV9	TRBJ1-1	15	-	-	CASSVALGGDPEAFF	TGTGCCAGCAGCGTAGCTCTCGGGGGAGACCCTGAAGCTTTCTTT
TRBV7-2	TRBJ2-1	18	-	TRBD2	CASSLGFVGTSGPHEQFF	TGTGCCAGCAGCTTAGGGTTTGTAGGGACTAGCGGTCCCCATGAGCAGTTCTTC
TRBV19	TRBJ2-7	15	-	-	CASSIAGQGGYEQYF	TGTGCCAGTAGTATCGCCGGACAGGGAGGGTACGAGCAGTACTTC
TRBV7-2	TRBJ1-1	14	few	TRBD1	CASSFGQGNTEAFF	TGTGCCAGCAGCTTCGGACAGGGGAACACTGAAGCTTTCTTT
TRBV5-6	TRBJ1-1	13	-	-	CASSLGQTGGAFF	TGTGCCAGCAGCCTCGGACAGACTGGTGGGGCTTTCTTT
TRBV7-2	TRBJ1-2	11	-	TRBD1	CASGTGDGYTF	TGTGCCAGCGGAACAGGGGATGGCTACACCTTC
TRBV5-1	TRBJ2-7	14	-	TRBD2	CASSLILAGDEQYF	TGCGCCAGCAGCTTGATTCTAGCGGGGGACGAGCAGTACTTC
TRBV11-2	TRBJ2-7	13	-	TRBD1	CASSPDRAYEQYF	TGTGCCAGCAGCCCGGACAGGGCCTACGAGCAGTACTTC
TRBV25-1	TRBJ1-4	13	-	TRBD1	CASRGQGNEKLFF	TGTGCCAGCCGGGGACAGGGTAATGAAAAACTGTTTTTT
TRBV7-9	TRBJ1-2	14	-	-	CASRRERVDYGYTF	TGTGCCAGCCGGAGAGAGAGGGTCGATTATGGCTACACCTTC
TRBV5-4	TRBJ2-7	14	-	TRBD2	CASSTGLDFYEQYF	TGTGCCAGCAGCACGGGACTAGACTTCTACGAGCAGTACTTC
TRBV28	TRBJ1-2	14	-	TRBD1	CATHRDSLTYGYTF	TGTGCCACCCACCGGGACAGCTTAACCTATGGCTACACCTTC
TRBV19	TRBJ1-5	17	-	-	CASSIDGGEYSNQPQHF	TGTGCCAGTAGTATAGATGGGGGGGAGTATAGCAATCAGCCCCAGCATTTT
TRBV29-1	TRBJ2-1	21	-	TRBD2	CSVERPGLAGLSSSSYNEQFF	TGCAGCGTTGAACGACCGGGACTAGCGGGACTTTCTTCAAGCTCCTACAATGAGCAGTTCTTC
TRBV5-6	TRBJ1-1	16	-	-	CASSLGAGGGNTEAFF	TGTGCCAGCAGCTTGGGTGCAGGAGGAGGGAACACTGAAGCTTTCTTT
TRBV7-9	TRBJ2-1	15	once	TRBD2	CASSPPTSPSNEQFF	TGTGCCAGCAGCCCTCCGACTAGCCCCAGCAATGAGCAGTTCTTC
TRBV29-1	TRBJ2-7	12	-	-	CSVVTATYEQYF	TGCAGCGTTGTCACAGCCACCTACGAGCAGTACTTC
TRBV15	TRBJ2-7	16	few	TRBD1	CATSRDKGAGSYEQYF	TGTGCCACCAGCAGAGATAAGGGGGCCGGGTCCTACGAGCAGTACTTC
TRBV7-2	TRBJ1-1	14	-	-	CASSRDLSYTEAFF	TGTGCCAGCAGCCGCGATCTATCGTACACTGAAGCTTTCTTT
TRBV5-6	TRBJ2-7	14	-	-	CASSLAPAVYEQYF	TGTGCCAGCAGCTTGGCCCCGGCGGTATACGAGCAGTACTTC
TRBV19	TRBJ2-5	15	-	TRBD1	CASSRTGQGEETQYF	TGTGCCAGTAGTAGAACGGGACAGGGTGAAGAGACCCAGTACTTC
TRBV25-1	TRBJ2-4	14	-	-	CASSEWDGGNIQYF	TGTGCCAGCAGTGAATGGGATGGCGGGAACATTCAGTACTTC
TRBV9	TRBJ2-6	14	-	-	CASSPNSGANVLTF	TGTGCCAGCAGCCCAAACTCTGGGGCCAACGTCCTGACTTTC
TRBV15	TRBJ1-4	13	-	-	CATSRDRDEKLFF	TGTGCCACCAGCAGAGATCGGGATGAAAAACTGTTTTTT
TRBV6-5	TRBJ1-1	14	-	TRBD1	CASSWTGGNTEAFF	TGTGCCAGCAGTTGGACAGGGGGGAACACTGAAGCTTTCTTT
TRBV4-3	TRBJ2-5	13	-	-	CASSQDLRETQYF	TGCGCCAGCAGCCAAGATTTGAGAGAGACCCAGTACTTC